This T cell receptor (beta chain) emerged from a study of response to subunit inactivated influenza vaccine. This CDR3 contains 14 residues. The V gene lost 1 base and the J gene lost 4 bases, with 11 bases spanning the gap. CDR1 is LGHDT and CDR2 is YNNKEL in the germline V gene (reference sequence). TCRdb fed the RT-PCR reads into MiXCR, producing one record per CDR3 protein. The data contain roughly 170,000 distinct CDR3 sequences, about 10% of them singletons. Only a few counts were recorded for this clonotype. This TCR derives from a man in his fifties or sixties who received an inactivated influenza vaccine. The chain has TRBV3-1 and TRBJ2-7, with D uncertain. Sample: non-naive T cells sorted from PBMCs, taken on the day of vaccination. CDR3 in amino acids: CASSQGPGRYEQYF. CDR3 DNA sequence: TGTGCCAGCAGCCAAGGTCCGGGTAGGTACGAGCAGTACTTC.